The rows below give T cell receptor beta chains drawn from one sample of a study of T cell changes during pregnancy in multiple sclerosis. Only in-frame clones appear in the TCRdb table, and some are missing; sequencing was by immunoSEQ multiplex PCR. The sample includes 30,000 to 35,000 clones, 90% seen only once; the top ten take about 5%. This material consisted of CD8+ T cells from peripheral blood mononuclear cells, taken after pregnancy. The receptors shown here come from a female donor with multiple sclerosis, enrolled in a pregnancy study. Each CDR3 is given without its conserved first and last residue. A D gene is named only where the DNA matches it firmly.

>TRBD1|TRBJ1-1|TRBV2
ASSHKTGLGWTEAF
>-|TRBJ1-5|TRBV30
AWSVQGRQPQH
>TRBD1|TRBJ2-1|TRBV19
ATSRGQHRDEQF
>TRBD1|TRBJ1-2|TRBV2
ASSPGTGANYGYT
>TRBD1|TRBJ1-2|TRBV10-3
AILDTTGGIVYGYT
>-|TRBJ1-2|TRBV25-1
ASSGTANYGYT
>TRBD2|TRBJ2-1|TRBV7-3
ASSLGRGGRDEQF
>TRBD2|TRBJ2-5|TRBV6-6
ASSYLGTIQETQY
>TRBD1|TRBJ1-1|TRBV9
ASSFGQGNTEAF
>TRBD1|-|TRBV27
ASSAPGTETYEQY
>-|TRBJ1-1|TRBV30
AYQTQNTEAF
>-|TRBJ2-5|TRBV4-2
ASSQESPLQGPQD
>TRBD1|TRBJ1-4|TRBV5-5
ASSWTGEELF
>TRBD2|TRBJ2-1|TRBV9
ASSPLGRGALLEQF
>TRBD1|TRBJ2-2|TRBV4-3
ASSQELVTGNPGELF
>-|TRBJ1-1|TRBV5-8
ASSFLQTWFTEAF
>-|TRBJ2-2|TRBV11-3
ASSLGPEITGELF
>TRBD1|TRBJ1-5|TRBV4-2
ASSQETGVSQPQH
>-|TRBJ2-6|TRBV27
ASSQNSGANVLT
>-|TRBJ1-1|TRBV9
ASSVASVGAEAF
>-|TRBJ1-1|TRBV9
ASSVERGGTEAF
>-|TRBJ2-3|TRBV7-9
ASSSREHTDTQY
>TRBD2|TRBJ2-5|TRBV7-9
AGERGDQETQY
>TRBD2|TRBJ2-3|TRBV4-1
ASSHLAGVSTDTQY
>-|TRBJ2-1|TRBV30
ACLLGVSSYNEQF
>-|TRBJ1-4|TRBV9
ASSVTEGREKLF
>-|TRBJ1-1|TRBV4-3
ASSQATVGTEAF
>TRBD2|TRBJ2-1|TRBV7-9
ASSFGATTSGGVKEQF
>-|TRBJ1-1|TRBV11-1
ASSLEGGIGTEAF
>-|TRBJ2-7|TRBV12-5
ASGPSTYNEQY
>TRBD1|TRBJ1-1|TRBV29-1
SVEDLGTGPSEAF
>-|TRBJ1-5|TRBV11-2
ASSPRDSNQPQH
>-|TRBJ1-1|TRBV5-6
ASSPSGGYTEAF
>-|TRBJ1-2|TRBV4-3
ASSQSTVSPNYGYT
>-|TRBJ1-4|TRBV5-5
ASSFQEKLF
>-|TRBJ1-3|TRBV18
ASSPIHREGGPGNTIY
>-|TRBJ1-2|TRBV6-1
ASIGGDTINYGYT
>TRBD1|TRBJ1-5|TRBV15
ATSRDRGDRGQPQH
>-|TRBJ1-6|TRBV29-1
SVDAWGGKGFSYNSPLH
>TRBD2|TRBJ2-2|TRBV4-2
ASSPERGANTGELF
>TRBD1|TRBJ1-1|TRBV5-1
ASSKDRGNEAF
>-|TRBJ2-2|TRBV6-5
ASSLSRANTGELF
>TRBD1|TRBJ1-2|TRBV6-5
ASSFGTGGESGYT
>TRBD1|TRBJ2-1|TRBV6-5
ASSYYLGQINEQF
>-|TRBJ1-4|TRBV6-5
ASSYSGTNEKLF
>-|TRBJ2-1|TRBV19
ASSIAAGSYNEQF